What follows are 14 T cell receptor beta chains derived from one specimen sequenced in a study of T cells after posttransplantation cyclophosphamide. Using immunoSEQ multiplex PCR, the repertoire was profiled, and TCRdb retains in-frame clones only, with some absent. This sample carries under 75,000 clones, roughly 93% of them seen once, and the ten largest clones take roughly 2.9%. Sequencing was performed on PBMCs. The receptors were gathered from a woman aged 30 to 39 in good health and a related stem cell transplant donor.

The chain recombines TRBV7-2 with TRBJ1-2; D gene uncertain. The germline V gene encodes CDR1 SGHTA and CDR2 FQGNSA. Trimming removed 0 bases at V and 0 bases at J, with 5 bases between. The CDR3 covers 14 residues. CDR3 in DNA: TGTGCCAGCAGCTTAGCTGTCCCTAACTATGGCTACACCTTC. This sequence encodes CASSLAVPNYGYTF.

This clone was observed once. The chain links TRBV28 to TRBJ1-5; D unresolved. There are 13 residues in the CDR3. V shed 2 bases and J shed 5 bases, with 7 bases lying between them. Germline V lookup: CDR1 MDHEN, CDR2 SYDVKM. CDR3 DNA sequence: TGTGCCAGCAGTTTAGGGCAGGATCAGCCCCAGCATTTT. Amino acids: CASSLGQDQPQHF.

The chain links TRBV27 to TRBJ1-1, with D unclear. CDR1 and CDR2 from the germline V gene are MNHEY and SMNVEV (reference sequence). The CDR3 is made up of 16 amino acids. V was pared by 1 base and J by 4 bases, with 16 bases between. CDR3 loop: CASSLLRVHRGTEAFF. DNA of the CDR3: TGTGCCAGCAGTTTATTGCGGGTACATAGAGGCACTGAAGCTTTCTTT.

The chain recombines TRBV9 with TRBJ1-4; weak D call: TRBD1 (5 bases). The CDR3 sequence is 17 residues long. Per germline, CDR1 SGDLS and CDR2 YYNGEE. The ends were cut back, 1 base at V and 5 bases at J, with 18 bases in the middle. The DNA for the CDR3 is TGTGCCAGCAGCGTACTCCCAGGGCCGTCGGCGAATGAAAAACTGTTTTTT. Translated: CASSVLPGPSANEKLFF.

This chain links TRBV7-9 with TRBJ2-3; no definite D call. V dropped 1 base and J dropped 3 bases, with 5 bases sitting between them. The V gene's germline CDR1 is SEHNR and CDR2 FQNEAQ (reference sequence). This CDR3 is 13 amino acids long. This CDR3 is CASSLGLTDTQYF. CDR3 bases: TGTGCCAGCAGCTTAGGGCTAACAGATACGCAGTATTTT.

The chain combines TRBV18 with TRBJ1-4, with 7 bases lining up with TRBD1. The CDR3 extends over 16 amino acids. Germline CDR1 and CDR2: KGHSH and LQKENI. After removal of 6 bases from V and 3 bases from J, the junction contained 10 bases not matched to a gene. In DNA form, the CDR3 reads TGTGCCAGCTCGCCGGAGATGGGACAGTCTAATGAAAAACTGTTTTTT. It codes for CASSPEMGQSNEKLFF. Based on the CDR3 plus reference TRBV18 and TRBJ1-4, the full variable domain is NAGVMQNPRHLVRRRGQEARLRCSPMKGHSHVYWYRQLPEEGLKFMVYLQKENIIDESGMPKERFSAEFPKEGPSILRIQQVVRGDSAAYFCASSPEMGQSNEKLFFGSGTQLSVL.

The chain is built from TRBV19 and TRBJ2-6; 8 nucleotides match TRBD1. J gave up 4 bases and V 6 bases, and 11 bases lay outside the gene matches. The CDR3 consists of 17 residues. Germline values: CDR1 LNHDA, CDR2 SQIVND (reference sequence). The CDR3 reads CASSSGTGAPGANVLTF. For the CDR3, the DNA is TGTGCCAGTAGCTCCGGGACAGGAGCACCCGGGGCCAACGTCCTGACTTTC. Full variable domain (remainder filled in from reference TRBV19 and TRBJ2-6): DGGITQSPKYLFRKEGQNVTLSCEQNLNHDAMYWYRQDPGQGLRLIYYSQIVNDFQKGDIAEGYSVSREKKESFPLTVTSAQKNPTAFYLCASSSGTGAPGANVLTFGAGSRLTVL.

This rearrangement joins TRBV7-8 to TRBJ1-1; tentatively, D is TRBD1 (5 bases). Per the germline V gene, CDR1 is SGHVS and CDR2 is FQNEAQ. Trimming left V 5 bases short and J 0 bases short, with 16 bases between. This CDR3 region has 16 residues. Here the CDR3 reads CASSPLIGTMNTEAFF. Here the CDR3 DNA reads TGTGCCAGCAGCCCTCTTATTGGGACCATGAACACTGAAGCTTTCTTT. Full variable domain (missing parts from reference TRBV7-8 and TRBJ1-1): GAGVSQSPRYKVAKRGQDVALRCDPISGHVSLFWYQQALGQGPEFLTYFQNEAQLDKSGLPSDRFFAERPEGSVSTLKIQRTQQEDSAVYLCASSPLIGTMNTEAFFGQGTRLTVV.

The rearrangement links TRBV6-1 to TRBJ1-3; a possible D gene is TRBD1 (5 bases). V dropped 8 bases and J dropped 5 bases, with 13 bases sitting between them. The CDR3 runs to 13 residues. CDR1 MNHNS and CDR2 SASEGT come from the germline V gene. CDR3 residues: CASCPGTRNTIYF. Here the CDR3 DNA reads TGTGCCAGCTGTCCCGGGACTAGAAACACCATATATTTT.

The chain combines TRBV6-5 with TRBJ2-3; D is perhaps TRBD1 or TRBD2 (5 bases each). Trimming stripped 4 bases from V and 6 bases from J, with 17 bases between. The length of the CDR3 is 15 residues. Germline V gene lookup returns CDR1 MNHEY and CDR2 SVGAGI. The CDR3, as DNA: TGTGCCAGCAGTTCCAACCGGGACCGCGTGGATACGCAGTATTTT. Residues: CASSSNRDRVDTQYF.

The chain recombines TRBV28 with TRBJ1-1, with D possibly TRBD1 on 6 matching bases. With 6 bases removed from V and 1 base from J, the gap between germline ends came to 21 bases. Germline V gene sequence: CDR1 MDHEN, CDR2 SYDVKM. This CDR3 has 17 amino acids. The CDR3 DNA sequence: TGTGCCAGCAGGCCACTACCCTTGTCCAGGGGGAACACTGAAGCTTTCTTT. As protein: CASRPLPLSRGNTEAFF. Full variable domain (outside the CDR3, taken from reference TRBV28 and TRBJ1-1): DVKVTQSSRYLVKRTGEKVFLECVQDMDHENMFWYRQDPGLGLRLIYFSYDVKMKEKGDIPEGYSVSREKKERFSLILESASTNQTSMYLCASRPLPLSRGNTEAFFGQGTRLTVV.

The chain has TRBV19 and TRBJ1-4; unclear D gene. Germline V gene data show CDR1 as LNHDA and CDR2 as SQIVND (reference sequence). The V and J ends lost 7 bases and 5 bases respectively, with 17 bases between them. CDR3 length equals 15 residues. In DNA, the CDR3 is TGTGCCAGTATCGAGGACGGCGGCAGAAATGAAAAACTGTTTTTT. Translated, it gives CASIEDGGRNEKLFF.

V and J are TRBV25-1 and TRBJ2-7; no reliable D call. This CDR3 spans 13 amino acids. Germline CDR1 MGHDK, CDR2 SYGVNS. Trimming removed 3 bases at V and 2 bases at J, with 8 bases between. In DNA, the CDR3 is TGTGCCAGCAGTGATTCAGGAACCTACGAGCAGTACTTC. Protein product: CASSDSGTYEQYF.

The CDR3 DNA reads TGTGCCAGCAGCCTGCAGGGGGTTTCTGAAGCTTTCTTT. The encoded protein is CASSLQGVSEAFF. The rearrangement links TRBV4-2 to TRBJ1-1; 7 nucleotides align to TRBD1. The CDR3 is 13 amino acids. The V and J ends lost 4 bases and 6 bases, in that order; junction bases with no gene match: 5. The germline gives CDR1 LGHNA, CDR2 YNFKEQ.